This T cell receptor (beta chain) was sequenced during a study of cytomegalovirus exposure and HLA in healthy donors. Background on the study: When 350 to 500 donors were genotyped, roughly 82% of them were found to fall in the Caucasian-associated ancestry cluster.

Each of the donors was a healthy bone marrow donor. With 60 Vbeta and 13 Jbeta primers, the PCR was carried out. This table comes from immunoSEQ multiplex PCR, and its TCRdb copy is limited to in-frame clones, with some not included. The sample has 130,000 to 150,000 clones, roughly 80% seen once. Regarding the study as a whole: A later analysis found TCR association rates differed by HLA locus, highest for DRB1 and lowest for HLA-C. TCR beta V- and J-gene trimming, according to a later analysis, was linked to a missense DCLRE1C variant.

As concerns this clone: No antigen is known for it.

Sequencing input: PBMCs. This receptor was obtained from a man aged 25 to 40 in good health and CMV-seropositive.

In nucleotides, the CDR3 is TGCAGCGTTAATACCGGGACAGTTGCGAATGAGCAGTTCTTC. The encoded protein is CSVNTGTVANEQFF. The V gene is TRBV29-1, the J gene TRBJ2-1; 7 positions agree with TRBD1. Trimming at V came to 5 bases and at J to 7 bases, leaving 11 bases not matched to a gene. The CDR3 contains 14 residues. Germline V gene sequence: CDR1 SQVTM, CDR2 ANQGSEA.